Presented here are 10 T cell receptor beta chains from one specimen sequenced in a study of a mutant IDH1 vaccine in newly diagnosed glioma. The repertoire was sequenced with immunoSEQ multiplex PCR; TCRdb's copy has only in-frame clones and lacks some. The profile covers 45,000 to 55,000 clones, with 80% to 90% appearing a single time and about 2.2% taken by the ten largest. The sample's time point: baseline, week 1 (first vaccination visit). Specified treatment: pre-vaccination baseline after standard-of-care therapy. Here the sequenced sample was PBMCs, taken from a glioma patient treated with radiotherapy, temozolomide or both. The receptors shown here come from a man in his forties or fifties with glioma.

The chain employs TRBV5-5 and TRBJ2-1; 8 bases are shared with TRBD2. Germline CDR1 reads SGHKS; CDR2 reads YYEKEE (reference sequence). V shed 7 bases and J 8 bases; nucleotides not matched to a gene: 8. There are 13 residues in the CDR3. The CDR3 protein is CASLVPGGDEQFF. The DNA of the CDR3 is TGTGCCAGCCTTGTGCCCGGGGGGGATGAGCAGTTCTTC.

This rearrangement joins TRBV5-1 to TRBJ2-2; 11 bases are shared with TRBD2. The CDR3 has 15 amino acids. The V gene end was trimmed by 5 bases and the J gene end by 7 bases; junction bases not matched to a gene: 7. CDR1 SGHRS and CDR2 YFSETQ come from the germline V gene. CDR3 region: CASSTTSGKVGELFF. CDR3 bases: TGCGCCAGCAGTACGACTAGCGGGAAGGTCGGGGAGCTGTTTTTT.

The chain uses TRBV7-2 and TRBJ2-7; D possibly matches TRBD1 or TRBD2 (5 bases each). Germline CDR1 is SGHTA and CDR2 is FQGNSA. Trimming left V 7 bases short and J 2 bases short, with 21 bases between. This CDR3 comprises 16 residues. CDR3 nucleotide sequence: TGTGCCAGCACGTATCGACCGGGGACGGCGGCCTACGAGCAGTACTTC. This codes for CASTYRPGTAAYEQYF.

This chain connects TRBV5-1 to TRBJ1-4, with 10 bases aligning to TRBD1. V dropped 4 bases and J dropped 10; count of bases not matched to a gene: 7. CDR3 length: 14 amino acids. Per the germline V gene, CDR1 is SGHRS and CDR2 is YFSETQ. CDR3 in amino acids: CASSTGTGVGKLFF. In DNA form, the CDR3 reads TGCGCCAGCAGCACCGGGACAGGGGTTGGAAAACTGTTTTTT.

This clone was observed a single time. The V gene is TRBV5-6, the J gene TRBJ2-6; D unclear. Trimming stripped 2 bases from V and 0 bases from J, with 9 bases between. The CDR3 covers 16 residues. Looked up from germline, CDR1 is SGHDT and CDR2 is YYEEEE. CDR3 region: CASSFPTNSGANVLTF. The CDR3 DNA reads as TGTGCCAGCAGCTTTCCAACCAACTCTGGGGCCAACGTCCTGACTTTC.

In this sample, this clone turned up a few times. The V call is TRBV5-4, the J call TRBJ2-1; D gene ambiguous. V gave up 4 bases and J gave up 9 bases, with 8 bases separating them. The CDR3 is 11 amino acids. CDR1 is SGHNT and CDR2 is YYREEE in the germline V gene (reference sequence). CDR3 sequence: CASSQQGEQFF. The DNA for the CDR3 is TGTGCCAGCAGCCAACAAGGTGAGCAGTTCTTC.

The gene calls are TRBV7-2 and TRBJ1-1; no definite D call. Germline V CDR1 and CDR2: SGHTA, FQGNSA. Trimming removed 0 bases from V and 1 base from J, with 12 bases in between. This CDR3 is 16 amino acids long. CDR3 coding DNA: TGTGCCAGCAGCTTAGCGGCGGGAAGGTGGAACACTGAAGCTTTCTTT. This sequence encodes CASSLAAGRWNTEAFF.

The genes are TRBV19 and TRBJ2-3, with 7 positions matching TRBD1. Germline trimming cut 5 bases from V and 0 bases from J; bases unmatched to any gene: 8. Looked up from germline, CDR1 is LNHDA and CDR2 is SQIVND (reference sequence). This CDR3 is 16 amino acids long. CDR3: CASSDYRGLSTDTQYF. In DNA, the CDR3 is TGTGCCAGTAGTGACTACAGGGGCTTGAGCACAGATACGCAGTATTTT.

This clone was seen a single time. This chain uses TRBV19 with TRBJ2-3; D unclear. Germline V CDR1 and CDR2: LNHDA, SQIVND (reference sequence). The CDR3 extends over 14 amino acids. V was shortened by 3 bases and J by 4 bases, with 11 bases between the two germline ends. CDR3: CASSIPILADTQYF. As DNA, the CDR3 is TGTGCCAGTAGTATCCCGATTCTGGCAGATACGCAGTATTTT.

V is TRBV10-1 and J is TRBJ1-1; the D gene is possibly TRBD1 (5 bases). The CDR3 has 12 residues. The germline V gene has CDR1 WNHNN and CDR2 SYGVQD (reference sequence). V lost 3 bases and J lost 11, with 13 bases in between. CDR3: CASSDWDLLAFF. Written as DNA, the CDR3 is TGCGCCAGCAGTGACTGGGACCTCCTGGCTTTCTTT.